This passage covers 10 T cell receptor beta chains from one sample sequenced in a study of PD-1 blockade in classical Hodgkin lymphoma. Sequencing used immunoSEQ multiplex PCR; TCRdb keeps in-frame clones, though not all of them. The sample lists 70,000 or so clones; 93% were seen once. Regarding time point: newly diagnosed, previously untreated cHL patient sample. What was sequenced was peripheral blood mononuclear cells (PBMCs). The receptors shown here come from a human donor with classical Hodgkin lymphoma.

The V call is TRBV7-2, the J call TRBJ1-4; 8 bases are shared with TRBD1. Trimming took 1 base from V and 7 from J; bases not matched to a gene: 5. Germline V gives CDR1 SGHTA, CDR2 FQGNSA. The CDR3 has 15 residues. CDR3 loop: CASSLGTGRSEKLFF. DNA for the CDR3: TGTGCCAGCAGCTTAGGGACAGGGAGGAGTGAAAAACTGTTTTTT. The full variable domain, rest sourced from reference TRBV7-2 and TRBJ1-4, is GAGVSQSPSNKVTEKGKDVELRCDPISGHTALYWYRQSLGQGLEFLIYFQGNSAPDKSGLPSDRFSAERTGGSVSTLTIQRTQQEDSAVYLCASSLGTGRSEKLFFGSGTQLSVL.

This rearrangement joins TRBV25-1 to TRBJ1-2; 8 bases are shared with TRBD1. J gave up 0 bases and V 4 bases, and 4 bases lay outside the gene matches. The length of the CDR3 is 15 residues. From germline, CDR1 is MGHDK and CDR2 SYGVNS. The CDR3 DNA sequence: TGTGCCAGCAGTGGGGACAGGAGAACTAACTATGGCTACACCTTC. It yields the protein CASSGDRRTNYGYTF.

The V and J genes are TRBV5-6 and TRBJ2-7; 8 positions match TRBD2. The CDR3 spans 15 residues. Germline-derived CDR1 and CDR2 are SGHDT and YYEEEE. With V trimmed by 3 bases and J by 3 bases, 8 bases remained unmatched. This CDR3 is CASSSVGGANYEQYF. DNA of the CDR3: TGTGCCAGCAGCTCGGTCGGGGGGGCAAACTACGAGCAGTACTTC.

This clone was found once. The V gene is TRBV19, the J gene TRBJ1-1; TRBD1 might be the D (5 bases). Germline lookup yields CDR1 LNHDA and CDR2 SQIVND (reference sequence). This CDR3 has 15 amino acids. V dropped 7 bases and J dropped 12 bases, with 27 bases sitting between them. The DNA of the CDR3 is TGTGCCAGTATCCCACCTCGGGACGGACCATTAGCTACTTTCTTT. This sequence encodes CASIPPRDGPLATFF.

This clone was detected only once. CDR3 loop: CASSQDRGAPPYGYTF. In nucleotides, the CDR3 is TGCGCCAGCAGCCAAGATAGAGGGGCCCCGCCCTATGGCTACACCTTC. The chain links TRBV4-1 to TRBJ1-2; a weak D match, TRBD1 (5 bases). V was cut by 0 bases and J by 4 bases, with 15 bases left in between. Germline V CDR1 and CDR2: MGHRA, YSYEKL. The CDR3 contains 16 residues.

The chain combines TRBV27 with TRBJ1-4; D is ambiguous. The CDR3 consists of 14 residues. CDR1 and CDR2 from the germline V gene are MNHEY and SMNVEV (reference sequence). Trimming removed 5 bases from V and 8 bases from J, with 15 bases in between. The CDR3 DNA sequence: TGTGCCAGCAGTGCCTCCGGGCCGCTGGAAAAACTGTTTTTT. Amino acid sequence: CASSASGPLEKLFF.

The chain combines TRBV7-2 with TRBJ2-6; weak D call: TRBD1 (5 bases). This CDR3 spans 16 amino acids. Germline lookup yields CDR1 SGHTA and CDR2 FQGNSA. V was clipped by 5 bases and J by 1 base, with 12 bases between them. The CDR3 spells CASSTQSGSGANVLTF. The CDR3 DNA follows: TGTGCCAGCAGCACACAATCAGGGTCTGGGGCCAACGTCCTGACTTTC.

The rearrangement joins TRBV5-6 to TRBJ1-2, with D perhaps matching TRBD1 (6 bases). Germline-derived CDR1 and CDR2 are SGHDT and YYEEEE. The V end was cut by 3 bases, the J end by 1 base, with 10 bases between. There are 14 residues in the CDR3. CDR3 sequence: CASSSSQGNYGYTF. CDR3 bases: TGTGCCAGCAGCTCCTCACAGGGTAACTATGGCTACACCTTC.

The chain employs TRBV28 and TRBJ2-1, with D maybe TRBD2 (6 bases). The CDR3 consists of 14 residues. Looked up from germline, CDR1 is MDHEN and CDR2 is SYDVKM. V lost 2 bases to trimming and J lost 1 base, with 6 bases between them. The CDR3 DNA follows: TGTGCCAGCAGTTTAGGGGGGTCCTACAATGAGCAGTTCTTC. This codes for CASSLGGSYNEQFF.

V and J are TRBV2 and TRBJ1-2, with D maybe TRBD1 (6 bases). Trimming removed 0 bases at V and 0 bases at J, with 20 bases between. Germline CDR1 reads SNHLY; CDR2 reads FYNNEI. This CDR3 is built from 19 residues. CDR3: CASSEAGTGRGSSNYGYTF. The CDR3, as DNA: TGTGCCAGCAGTGAAGCGGGTACAGGGAGGGGTTCTTCTAACTATGGCTACACCTTC.